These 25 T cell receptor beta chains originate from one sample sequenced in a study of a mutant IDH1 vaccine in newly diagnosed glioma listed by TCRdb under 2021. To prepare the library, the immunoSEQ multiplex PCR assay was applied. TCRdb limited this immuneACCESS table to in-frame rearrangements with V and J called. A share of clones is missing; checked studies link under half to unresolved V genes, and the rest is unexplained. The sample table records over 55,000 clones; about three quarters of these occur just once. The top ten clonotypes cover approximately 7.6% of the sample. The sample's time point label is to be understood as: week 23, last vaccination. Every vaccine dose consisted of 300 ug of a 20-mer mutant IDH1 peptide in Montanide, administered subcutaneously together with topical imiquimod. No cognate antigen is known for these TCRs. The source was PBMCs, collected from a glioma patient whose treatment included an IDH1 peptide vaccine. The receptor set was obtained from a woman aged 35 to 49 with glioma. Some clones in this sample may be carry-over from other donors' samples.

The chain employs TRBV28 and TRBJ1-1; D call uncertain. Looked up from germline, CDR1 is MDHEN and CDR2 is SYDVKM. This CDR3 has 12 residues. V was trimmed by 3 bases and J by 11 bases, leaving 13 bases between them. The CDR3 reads CASSLISSWAFF. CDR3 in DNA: TGTGCCAGCAGTTTGATAAGTTCGTGGGCTTTCTTT.

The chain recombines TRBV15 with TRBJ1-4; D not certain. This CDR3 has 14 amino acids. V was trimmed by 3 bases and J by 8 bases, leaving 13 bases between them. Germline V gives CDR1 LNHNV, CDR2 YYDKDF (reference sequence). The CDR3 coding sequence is TGTGCCACCAGCAGCGGACGGGTCGGGGAAAAACTGTTTTTT. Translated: CATSSGRVGEKLFF.

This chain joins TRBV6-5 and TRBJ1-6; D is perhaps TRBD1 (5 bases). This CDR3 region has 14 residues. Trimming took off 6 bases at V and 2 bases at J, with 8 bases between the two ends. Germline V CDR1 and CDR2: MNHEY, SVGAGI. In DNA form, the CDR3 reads TGTGCCAGCAGACAAGGGGCCTATAATTCACCCCTCCACTTT. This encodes CASRQGAYNSPLHF.

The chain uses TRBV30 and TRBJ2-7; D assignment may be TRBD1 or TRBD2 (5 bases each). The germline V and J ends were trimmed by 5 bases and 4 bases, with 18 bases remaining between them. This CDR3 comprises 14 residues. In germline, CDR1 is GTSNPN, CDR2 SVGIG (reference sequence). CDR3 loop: CAWSHPGPSYEQYF. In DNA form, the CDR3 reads TGTGCCTGGTCCCATCCGGGACCCTCTTACGAGCAGTACTTC.

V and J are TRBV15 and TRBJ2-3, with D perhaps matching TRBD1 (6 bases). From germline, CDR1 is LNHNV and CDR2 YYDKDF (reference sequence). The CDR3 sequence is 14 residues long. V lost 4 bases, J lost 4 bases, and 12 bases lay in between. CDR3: CATSKGGEADTQYF. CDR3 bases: TGTGCCACCAGCAAAGGGGGAGAGGCAGATACGCAGTATTTT.

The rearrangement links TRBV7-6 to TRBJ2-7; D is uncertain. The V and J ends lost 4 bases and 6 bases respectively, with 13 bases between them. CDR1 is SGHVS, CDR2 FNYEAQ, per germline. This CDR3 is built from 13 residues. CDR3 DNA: TGTGCCAGCAGCTCCACCCACATCACCGAGCAGTACTTC. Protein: CASSSTHITEQYF.

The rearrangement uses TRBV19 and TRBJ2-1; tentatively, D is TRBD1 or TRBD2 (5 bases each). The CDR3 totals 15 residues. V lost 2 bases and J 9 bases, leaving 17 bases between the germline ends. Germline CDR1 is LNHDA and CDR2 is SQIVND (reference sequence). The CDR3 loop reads CASSIPGASRSEQFF. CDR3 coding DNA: TGTGCCAGTAGTATACCCGGGGCTAGCCGCAGTGAGCAGTTCTTC.

The CDR3 bases are TGTGCCAGCAGCTTAGACGGATGGAGGGCAGACGGAAAGAACACCATATATTTT. Translating it yields CASSLDGWRADGKNTIYF. The rearrangement links TRBV7-9 to TRBJ1-3, with D unresolved. V lost 1 base and J 7 bases, leaving 23 bases between the germline ends. The V gene's germline CDR1 is SEHNR and CDR2 FQNEAQ (reference sequence). The CDR3 runs 18 residues.

The CDR3 protein is CASSLPMDRGYSPLHF. The CDR3 bases are TGTGCCAGCAGCTTACCAATGGACAGGGGTTATTCACCCCTCCACTTT. V usage is TRBV7-9 and J usage is TRBJ1-6; 9 bases fit TRBD1. The CDR3 is 16 residues long. In germline, CDR1 is SEHNR, CDR2 FQNEAQ (reference sequence). The junction had 7 bases not matched to a gene; V was cut back by 2 bases and J by 8 bases.

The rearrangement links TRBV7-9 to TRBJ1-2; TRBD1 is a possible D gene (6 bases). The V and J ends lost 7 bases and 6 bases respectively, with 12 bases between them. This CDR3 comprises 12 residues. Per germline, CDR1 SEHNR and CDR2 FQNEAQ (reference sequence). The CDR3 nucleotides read TGTGCCAGCATCAACGAGGGGGATGGCTACACCTTC. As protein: CASINEGDGYTF.

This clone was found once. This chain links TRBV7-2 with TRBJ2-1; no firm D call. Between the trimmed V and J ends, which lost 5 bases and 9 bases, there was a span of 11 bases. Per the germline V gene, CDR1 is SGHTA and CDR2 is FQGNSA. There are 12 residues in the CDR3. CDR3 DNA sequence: TGTGCCAGCAGCCCTACGACCAGTGAGCAGTTCTTC. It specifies CASSPTTSEQFF.

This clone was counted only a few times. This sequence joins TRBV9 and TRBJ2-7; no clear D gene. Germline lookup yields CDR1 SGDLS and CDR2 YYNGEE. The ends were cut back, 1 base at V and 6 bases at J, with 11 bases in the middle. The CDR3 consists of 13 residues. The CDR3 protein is CASSVRPLGEQYF. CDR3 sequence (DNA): TGTGCCAGCAGCGTAAGGCCCTTAGGCGAGCAGTACTTC. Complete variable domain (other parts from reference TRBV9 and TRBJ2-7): DSGVTQTPKHLITATGQRVTLRCSPRSGDLSVYWYQQSLDQGLQFLIQYYNGEERAKGNILERFSAQQFPDLHSELNLSSLELGDSALYFCASSVRPLGEQYFGPGTRLTVT.

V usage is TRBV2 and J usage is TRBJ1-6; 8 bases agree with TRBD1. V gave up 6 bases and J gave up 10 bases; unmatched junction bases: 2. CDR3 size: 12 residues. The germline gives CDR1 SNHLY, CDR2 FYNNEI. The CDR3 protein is CASRDRGSPLHF. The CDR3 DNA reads TGTGCCAGCAGAGACAGGGGCTCACCCCTCCACTTT.

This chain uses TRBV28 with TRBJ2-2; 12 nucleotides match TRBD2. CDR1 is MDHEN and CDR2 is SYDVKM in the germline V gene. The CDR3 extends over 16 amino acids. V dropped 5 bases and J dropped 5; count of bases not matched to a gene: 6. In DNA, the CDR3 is TGTGCCAGCAGTCAACCTCTAGCGGGGGGGACCGGGGAGCTGTTTTTT. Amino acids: CASSQPLAGGTGELFF.

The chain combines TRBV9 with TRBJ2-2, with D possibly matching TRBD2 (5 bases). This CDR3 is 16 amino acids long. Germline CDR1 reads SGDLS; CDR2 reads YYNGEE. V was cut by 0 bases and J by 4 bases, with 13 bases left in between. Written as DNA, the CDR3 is TGTGCCAGCAGCGTAGGGACCCTAGGAGGCACCGGGGAGCTGTTTTTT. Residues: CASSVGTLGGTGELFF.

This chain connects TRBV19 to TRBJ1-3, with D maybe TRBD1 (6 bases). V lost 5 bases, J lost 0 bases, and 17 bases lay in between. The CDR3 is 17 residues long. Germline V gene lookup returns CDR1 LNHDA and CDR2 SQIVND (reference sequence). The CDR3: CASSAKPTGYSGNTIYF. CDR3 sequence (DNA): TGTGCCAGTAGTGCCAAGCCGACAGGTTACTCTGGAAACACCATATATTTT.

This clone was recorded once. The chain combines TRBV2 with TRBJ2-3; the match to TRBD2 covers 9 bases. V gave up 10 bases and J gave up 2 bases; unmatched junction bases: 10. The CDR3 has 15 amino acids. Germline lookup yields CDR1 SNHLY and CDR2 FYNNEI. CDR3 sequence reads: CAIGTSRGYTDTQYF. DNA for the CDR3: TGTGCCATCGGGACTAGCAGGGGGTACACAGATACGCAGTATTTT.

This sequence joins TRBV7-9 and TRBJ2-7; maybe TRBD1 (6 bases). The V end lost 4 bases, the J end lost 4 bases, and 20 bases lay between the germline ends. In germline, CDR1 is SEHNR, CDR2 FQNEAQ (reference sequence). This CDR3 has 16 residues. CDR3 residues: CASSSAEQGKVYEQYF. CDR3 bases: TGTGCCAGCAGCTCAGCCGAACAGGGAAAAGTGTACGAGCAGTACTTC.

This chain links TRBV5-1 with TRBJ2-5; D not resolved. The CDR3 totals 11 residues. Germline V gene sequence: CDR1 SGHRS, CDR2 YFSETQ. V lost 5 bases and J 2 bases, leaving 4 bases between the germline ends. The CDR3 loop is CASRGQETQYF. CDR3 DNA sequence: TGCGCCAGCAGAGGGCAAGAGACCCAGTACTTC.

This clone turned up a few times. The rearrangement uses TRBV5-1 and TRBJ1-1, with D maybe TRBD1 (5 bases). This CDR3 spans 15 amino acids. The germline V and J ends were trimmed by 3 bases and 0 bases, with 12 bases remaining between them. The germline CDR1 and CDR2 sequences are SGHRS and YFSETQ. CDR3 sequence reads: CASSSGTGLNTEAFF. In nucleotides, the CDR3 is TGCGCCAGCAGCTCAGGGACCGGCCTGAACACTGAAGCTTTCTTT.

CDR3 bases: TGTGCCATCGCCCAAGGGGTATGGCACGAGCAGTACTTC. This sequence encodes CAIAQGVWHEQYF. The rearrangement uses TRBV10-3 and TRBJ2-7; D may be TRBD1 (5 bases). This CDR3 comprises 13 residues. In germline, CDR1 is ENHRY, CDR2 SYGVKD. V was cut by 8 bases and J by 5 bases, with 16 bases left in between.

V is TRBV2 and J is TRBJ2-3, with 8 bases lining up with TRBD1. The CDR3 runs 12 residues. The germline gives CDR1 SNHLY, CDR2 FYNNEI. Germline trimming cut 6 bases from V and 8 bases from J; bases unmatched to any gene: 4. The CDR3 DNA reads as TGTGCCAGCAGGACGACAGGGGCTACGCAGTATTTT. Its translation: CASRTTGATQYF.

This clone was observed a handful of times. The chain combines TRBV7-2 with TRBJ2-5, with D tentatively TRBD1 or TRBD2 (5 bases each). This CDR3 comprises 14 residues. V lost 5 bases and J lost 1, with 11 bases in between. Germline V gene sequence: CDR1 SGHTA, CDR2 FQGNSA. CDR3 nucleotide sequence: TGTGCCAGCAGCGACCTTGGGGGCCAAGAGACCCAGTACTTC. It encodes CASSDLGGQETQYF.

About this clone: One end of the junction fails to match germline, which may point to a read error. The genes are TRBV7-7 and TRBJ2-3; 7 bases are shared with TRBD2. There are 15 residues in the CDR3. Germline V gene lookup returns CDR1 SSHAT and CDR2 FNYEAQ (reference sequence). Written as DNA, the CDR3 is TGTGCTAGCAGCGCTGGACTAGTCGGGACAGATACGCAGTATTTT. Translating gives CASSAGLVGTDTQYF.

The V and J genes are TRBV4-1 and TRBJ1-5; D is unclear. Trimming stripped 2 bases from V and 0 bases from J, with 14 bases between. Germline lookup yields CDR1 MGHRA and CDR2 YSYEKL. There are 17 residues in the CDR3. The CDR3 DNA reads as TGCGCCAGCAGCCAAACCGGCGAAAGTTATAGCAATCAGCCCCAGCATTTT. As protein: CASSQTGESYSNQPQHF.